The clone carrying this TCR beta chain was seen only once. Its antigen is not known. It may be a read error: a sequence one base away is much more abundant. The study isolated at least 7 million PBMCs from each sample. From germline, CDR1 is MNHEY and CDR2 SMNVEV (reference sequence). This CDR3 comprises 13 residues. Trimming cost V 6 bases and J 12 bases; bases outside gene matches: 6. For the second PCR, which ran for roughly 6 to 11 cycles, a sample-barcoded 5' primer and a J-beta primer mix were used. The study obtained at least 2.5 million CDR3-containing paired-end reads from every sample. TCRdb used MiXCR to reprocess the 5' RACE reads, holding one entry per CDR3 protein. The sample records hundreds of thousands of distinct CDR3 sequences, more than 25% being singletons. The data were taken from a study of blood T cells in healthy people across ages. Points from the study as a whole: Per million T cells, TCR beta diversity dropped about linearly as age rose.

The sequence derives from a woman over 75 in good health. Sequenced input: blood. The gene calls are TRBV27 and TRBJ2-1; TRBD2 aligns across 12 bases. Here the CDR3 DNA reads TGTGCCAGCAGGGCTAGCGGGGGGGGTGCGCAGTTCTTC. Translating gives CASRASGGGAQFF.